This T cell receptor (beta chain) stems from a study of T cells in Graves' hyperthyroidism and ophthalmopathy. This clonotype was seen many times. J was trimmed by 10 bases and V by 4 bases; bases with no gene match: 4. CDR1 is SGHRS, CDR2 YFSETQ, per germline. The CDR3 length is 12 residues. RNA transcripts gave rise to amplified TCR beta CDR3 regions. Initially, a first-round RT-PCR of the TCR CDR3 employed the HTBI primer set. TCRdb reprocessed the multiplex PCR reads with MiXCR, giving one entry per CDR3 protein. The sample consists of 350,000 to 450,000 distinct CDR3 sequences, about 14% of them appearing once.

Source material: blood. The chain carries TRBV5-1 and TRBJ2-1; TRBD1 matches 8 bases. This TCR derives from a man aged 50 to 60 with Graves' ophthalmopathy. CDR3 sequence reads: CASSATGGEQFF. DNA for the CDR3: TGCGCCAGCAGCGCCACAGGGGGAGAGCAGTTCTTC.